This TCR beta chain was profiled in a study of cytomegalovirus exposure and HLA in healthy donors. Whole-study findings and limits: The authors judged a highly shared variant cluster likely a sequencing artifact. Later analysis showed most CMV-associated TCR beta chains appearing HLA-restricted.

PCR employed 60 Vbeta and 13 Jbeta primers. This table comes from immunoSEQ multiplex PCR, and its TCRdb copy is limited to in-frame clones, with some not included. The sample lists around 110,000 clones; approximately 80% were seen once. With regard to this clone: The antigen remains unidentified.

Germline assignment: CDR1 SQVTM and CDR2 ANQGSEA. The CDR3 is 15 residues long. V lost 6 bases and J lost 11; bases outside the gene matches: 18. The clonotype comes from a woman aged 30 to 39 in good health and CMV-seronegative. The sequenced sample consisted of PBMCs. The genes are TRBV29-1 and TRBJ1-1; 10 bases line up with TRBD1. The chain's CDR3 is CSVARDRGARGRAFF. The CDR3 bases are TGCAGCGTCGCCCGGGACAGGGGAGCGAGGGGTCGGGCTTTCTTT.